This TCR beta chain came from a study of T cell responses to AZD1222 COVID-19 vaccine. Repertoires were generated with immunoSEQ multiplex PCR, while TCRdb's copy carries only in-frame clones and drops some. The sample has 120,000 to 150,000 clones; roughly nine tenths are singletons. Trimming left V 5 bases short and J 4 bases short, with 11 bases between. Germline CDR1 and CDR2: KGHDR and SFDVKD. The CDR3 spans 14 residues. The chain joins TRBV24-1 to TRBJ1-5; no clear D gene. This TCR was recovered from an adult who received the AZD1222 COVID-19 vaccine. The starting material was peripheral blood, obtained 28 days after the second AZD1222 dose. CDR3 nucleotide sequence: TGTGCCACCAGTGGAAGTGAAGGGAATCAGCCCCAGCATTTT. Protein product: CATSGSEGNQPQHF.